Listed here are 28 T cell receptor beta chains from one sample, sequenced in a study of blood T cell repertoires in COVID-19. Libraries were prepared by immunoSEQ multiplex PCR; TCRdb keeps only in-frame clonotypes and omits some of them. Of roughly 69,000 clones listed, 88% are singletons. The source material was peripheral blood. These receptors were collected from a human donor in a cohort sampled during active COVID-19.

The rearrangement uses TRBV4-2 and TRBJ1-5; 7 bases align to TRBD1. Germline loops: CDR1 LGHNA, CDR2 YNFKEQ. With 0 bases clipped from V and 6 bases from J, the junction kept 5 bases outside the gene matches. The CDR3 loop spans 15 amino acids. The CDR3 region is CASSQDSQGGQPQHF. CDR3 bases: TGTGCCAGCAGCCAAGATTCCCAGGGGGGTCAGCCCCAGCATTTT.

V is TRBV7-2 and J is TRBJ2-7; possible D gene TRBD2, 6 bases. The germline V gene has CDR1 SGHTA and CDR2 FQGNSA. The germline V and J ends were trimmed by 5 bases and 2 bases, with 19 bases remaining between them. The CDR3 has 16 residues. The CDR3 nucleotides are TGTGCCAGCAGCCCTCAATCCGGGACTTTCGCCTACGAGCAGTACTTC. It translates to CASSPQSGTFAYEQYF.

This chain joins TRBV19 and TRBJ1-5; 11 nucleotides match TRBD1. CDR1 is LNHDA and CDR2 is SQIVND in the germline V gene (reference sequence). Unmatched junction bases numbered 4, after V lost 1 base and J lost 8 bases. CDR3 length: 15 amino acids. The CDR3 loop reads CASSIADRGREPQHF. The CDR3 nucleotides are TGTGCCAGTAGTATAGCGGACAGGGGGCGGGAGCCCCAGCATTTT. The full variable domain, with the rest looked up from reference TRBV19 and TRBJ1-5, is DGGITQSPKYLFRKEGQNVTLSCEQNLNHDAMYWYRQDPGQGLRLIYYSQIVNDFQKGDIAEGYSVSREKKESFPLTVTSAQKNPTAFYLCASSIADRGREPQHFGDGTRLSIL.

This chain joins TRBV4-1 and TRBJ1-5; a weak D match, TRBD1 (5 bases). Germline CDR1 is MGHRA and CDR2 is YSYEKL. This CDR3 comprises 15 residues. V was cut by 0 bases and J by 9 bases, with 15 bases left in between. CDR3 amino acids: CASSQDSRAYRPQHF. For the CDR3, the DNA is TGCGCCAGCAGCCAAGATTCCAGGGCCTATCGGCCCCAGCATTTT.

The rearrangement links TRBV5-1 to TRBJ2-7, with 11 bases matching TRBD1. The CDR3 loop spans 14 amino acids. J gave up 4 bases and V 4 bases, and 4 bases lay outside the gene matches. Germline V lookup: CDR1 SGHRS, CDR2 YFSETQ. CDR3 coding DNA: TGCGCCAGCAGCGCCGGACAGGGGGCTTACGAGCAGTACTTC. It encodes CASSAGQGAYEQYF.

The V call is TRBV15, the J call TRBJ2-7; 10 bases align to TRBD1. CDR1 is LNHNV, CDR2 YYDKDF, per germline (reference sequence). The CDR3 consists of 15 residues. Trimming cost V 1 base and J 4 bases; bases outside gene matches: 4. In DNA form, the CDR3 reads TGTGCCACCAGCAGAGGCGGGACAGGGGATTACGAGCAGTACTTC. Protein: CATSRGGTGDYEQYF.

In this sample, this clone turned up once. The chain employs TRBV4-2 and TRBJ2-7; no clear D gene. Trimming cost V 4 bases and J 5 bases, with 15 bases left between them. This CDR3 comprises 14 residues. The V gene's germline CDR1 is LGHNA and CDR2 YNFKEQ. This CDR3 reads CASSLRLTADEQYF. The CDR3 nucleotides read TGTGCCAGCAGCCTCAGACTTACGGCGGACGAGCAGTACTTC.

The V and J genes are TRBV5-1 and TRBJ2-7, with 10 bases aligning to TRBD1. This CDR3 spans 16 amino acids. The V gene end was trimmed by 4 bases and the J gene end by 0 bases; junction bases not matched to a gene: 7. From germline, CDR1 is SGHRS and CDR2 YFSETQ. The DNA for the CDR3 is TGCGCCAGCAGCCCTGGGGGACAGGGGAGCTCCTACGAGCAGTACTTC. This translates into CASSPGGQGSSYEQYF.

The chain uses TRBV10-3 and TRBJ1-1; D remains unclear. V was clipped by 8 bases and J by 1 base, with 8 bases between them. The CDR3 is made up of 12 amino acids. Germline V CDR1 and CDR2: ENHRY, SYGVKD. In nucleotides, the CDR3 is TGTGCCATCCGCGAGGAGAACACTGAAGCTTTCTTT. This gives the protein CAIREENTEAFF.

The chain couples TRBV5-6 to TRBJ2-3; perhaps TRBD1 as D (6 bases). CDR1 is SGHDT, CDR2 YYEEEE, per germline. Trimming shortened V by 1 base and J by 4 bases, and 13 bases separated the two germline ends. The CDR3 contains 15 residues. The CDR3 spells CASSLWAGDPDTQYF. The CDR3 DNA is TGTGCCAGCAGCTTGTGGGCAGGGGACCCAGATACGCAGTATTTT.

This clone was detected only a few times. The J gene is TRBJ1-5, the V gene TRBV28; 7 bases match TRBD1. After removal of 6 bases from V and 0 bases from J, the junction contained 8 bases not matched to a gene. The CDR3 covers 16 residues. From germline, CDR1 is MDHEN and CDR2 SYDVKM. DNA of the CDR3: TGTGCCAGCAGGCACGGGACAGCTTATAGCAATCAGCCCCAGCATTTT. This gives the protein CASRHGTAYSNQPQHF. Based on the CDR3 plus reference TRBV28 and TRBJ1-5, the full variable domain is DVKVTQSSRYLVKRTGEKVFLECVQDMDHENMFWYRQDPGLGLRLIYFSYDVKMKEKGDIPEGYSVSREKKERFSLILESASTNQTSMYLCASRHGTAYSNQPQHFGDGTRLSIL.

CDR3 sequence reads: CATSRDQGASEQYF. DNA for the CDR3: TGTGCCACCAGCAGAGATCAAGGGGCCTCGGAGCAGTACTTC. The rearrangement uses TRBV15 and TRBJ2-7; D may be TRBD1 (5 bases). The germline CDR1 and CDR2 sequences are LNHNV and YYDKDF (reference sequence). This CDR3 has 14 residues. With 0 bases removed from V and 7 bases from J, the gap between germline ends came to 13 bases.

This clone came up once. The chain combines TRBV7-2 with TRBJ2-1, with unresolved D. V was pared by 3 bases and J by 3 bases, with 12 bases between. Germline CDR1 and CDR2: SGHTA and FQGNSA. The CDR3 extends over 15 amino acids. Written as DNA, the CDR3 is TGTGCCAGCAGCTTGGGTCCCCGAGGCTACAATGAGCAGTTCTTC. Protein sequence: CASSLGPRGYNEQFF.

This chain uses TRBV5-8 with TRBJ2-7, with D perhaps TRBD1 (6 bases). Trimming cost V 4 bases and J 3 bases, with 14 bases left between them. The CDR3 length is 14 residues. CDR1 is SGHTS and CDR2 is YDEGEE in the germline V gene. The CDR3 reads CASSRRTDSYEQYF. In nucleotides, the CDR3 is TGTGCCAGCAGCCGCCGGACAGATAGCTACGAGCAGTACTTC.

The gene calls are TRBV7-2 and TRBJ1-4; no clear D gene. V was pared by 4 bases and J by 3 bases, with 12 bases between. Germline CDR1 SGHTA, CDR2 FQGNSA. The CDR3 covers 15 residues. The CDR3 region is CASSSRLRANEKLFF. The CDR3 nucleotides read TGTGCCAGCAGCTCAAGACTGAGGGCTAATGAAAAACTGTTTTTT.

The DNA for the CDR3 is TGTGCCAGCAGCGGCCGGGGGGCCTATGGCTACACCTTC. Translated: CASSGRGAYGYTF. The chain couples TRBV7-2 to TRBJ1-2; a weak D match, TRBD1 (6 bases). V dropped 5 bases and J dropped 4 bases, with 11 bases sitting between them. The CDR3 is 13 amino acids. Germline V gene lookup returns CDR1 SGHTA and CDR2 FQGNSA.

The rearrangement uses TRBV5-1 and TRBJ2-7, with 8 bases lining up with TRBD1. The V gene's germline CDR1 is SGHRS and CDR2 YFSETQ. CDR3 size: 14 residues. V was pared by 0 bases and J by 2 bases, with 1 base of the junction left unmatched. The DNA of the CDR3 is TGCGCCAGCAGCTTGGGGGGACAGGCCTACGAGCAGTACTTC. It translates to CASSLGGQAYEQYF.

The CDR3 loop is CASSRQGNEQFF. The CDR3 DNA is TGTGCCAGCAGTCGACAGGGAAATGAGCAGTTCTTC. The rearrangement joins TRBV28 to TRBJ2-1, with 7 nucleotides matching TRBD1. Germline CDR1 reads MDHEN; CDR2 reads SYDVKM. The CDR3 totals 12 residues. V lost 5 bases and J lost 7; bases outside the gene matches: 2. Filled out from reference TRBV28 and TRBJ2-1, the complete variable domain reads DVKVTQSSRYLVKRTGEKVFLECVQDMDHENMFWYRQDPGLGLRLIYFSYDVKMKEKGDIPEGYSVSREKKERFSLILESASTNQTSMYLCASSRQGNEQFFGPGTRLTVL.

The chain employs TRBV28 and TRBJ2-2; D unresolved. The V end lost 6 bases, the J end lost 2 bases, and 13 bases lay between the germline ends. CDR1 is MDHEN, CDR2 SYDVKM, per germline. This CDR3 spans 15 amino acids. For the CDR3, the DNA is TGTGCCAGCAGGGGCGCGATTAAAAACACCGGGGAGCTGTTTTTT. This gives the protein CASRGAIKNTGELFF.

V is TRBV10-1 and J is TRBJ2-3; 16 positions agree with TRBD2. The CDR3 sequence is 15 residues long. The germline V gene encodes CDR1 WNHNN and CDR2 SYGVQD (reference sequence). Unmatched junction bases numbered 5, after V lost 2 bases and J lost 12 bases. DNA of the CDR3: TGCGCCAGCAGTGAGAGTGGGACTAGCGGGAGGGTCCAGTATTTT. Translation: CASSESGTSGRVQYF.

The rearrangement links TRBV28 to TRBJ2-5; D is unclear. This CDR3 region has 14 residues. V was shortened by 5 bases and J by 1 base, with 11 bases between the two germline ends. Germline CDR1 reads MDHEN; CDR2 reads SYDVKM. CDR3 DNA sequence: TGTGCCAGCAGTCCTATGCTCGGCCAAGAGACCCAGTACTTC. This encodes CASSPMLGQETQYF. The variable domain in full, with the rest retrieved from reference TRBV28 and TRBJ2-5, is DVKVTQSSRYLVKRTGEKVFLECVQDMDHENMFWYRQDPGLGLRLIYFSYDVKMKEKGDIPEGYSVSREKKERFSLILESASTNQTSMYLCASSPMLGQETQYFGPGTRLLVL.

This clone was picked up one time. The V gene is TRBV7-9, the J gene TRBJ1-1; 9 nucleotides match TRBD1. The germline gives CDR1 SEHNR, CDR2 FQNEAQ (reference sequence). The CDR3 has 15 amino acids. V was clipped by 5 bases and J by 2 bases; unmatched bases: 6. The CDR3 DNA follows: TGTGCCAGCAGCCCACAACAGGGGGCTAACACTGAAGCTTTCTTT. It translates to CASSPQQGANTEAFF. Complete variable domain (other parts from reference TRBV7-9 and TRBJ1-1): DTGVSQNPRHKITKRGQNVTFRCDPISEHNRLYWYRQTLGQGPEFLTYFQNEAQLEKSRLLSDRFSAERPKGSFSTLEIQRTEQGDSAMYLCASSPQQGANTEAFFGQGTRLTVV.

The chain is built from TRBV9 and TRBJ2-1, with 10 bases identical to TRBD1. After removal of 3 bases from V and 8 bases from J, the junction contained 11 bases not matched to a gene. Germline lookup yields CDR1 SGDLS and CDR2 YYNGEE. This CDR3 is built from 16 residues. The CDR3 protein is CASSATTGGIGYEQFF. The CDR3 nucleotides read TGTGCCAGCAGCGCCACGACAGGGGGCATTGGATATGAGCAGTTCTTC.

The chain recombines TRBV24-1 with TRBJ1-1; D perhaps matches TRBD1 (6 bases). The V and J ends lost 7 bases and 7 bases respectively, with 18 bases between them. The CDR3 has 14 amino acids. The germline V gene has CDR1 KGHDR and CDR2 SFDVKD. In DNA, the CDR3 is TGTGCCACCAGAGCGGGGGGGGGCATTGATGAAGCTTTCTTT. This sequence encodes CATRAGGGIDEAFF.

This chain joins TRBV4-2 and TRBJ2-5, with unresolved D. The V gene's germline CDR1 is LGHNA and CDR2 YNFKEQ. The CDR3 sequence is 14 residues long. V lost 2 bases and J 5 bases, leaving 12 bases between the germline ends. The CDR3 nucleotides read TGTGCCAGCAGCCAACCCTTTGTCGGTGAGACCCAGTACTTC. Protein product: CASSQPFVGETQYF.

J is TRBJ1-1 and V is TRBV6-5; tentatively, D is TRBD1 (5 bases). The CDR3 sequence is 13 residues long. Germline assignment: CDR1 MNHEY and CDR2 SVGAGI. V dropped 7 bases and J dropped 6 bases, with 15 bases sitting between them. CDR3 nucleotides: TGTGCCAGCACCCGGACAAAAACCTCTGAAGCTTTCTTT. Encoded protein: CASTRTKTSEAFF.

CDR3 nucleotides: TGTGCCAGCAGCTTAACTAGCGGGAACACCGGGGAGCTGTTTTTT. It specifies CASSLTSGNTGELFF. V and J are TRBV7-2 and TRBJ2-2; the match to TRBD2 covers 8 bases. V shed 2 bases and J 1 base; nucleotides not matched to a gene: 0. Germline assignment: CDR1 SGHTA and CDR2 FQGNSA. This CDR3 has 15 amino acids.

The chain is built from TRBV9 and TRBJ2-1; a possible D gene is TRBD1 (6 bases). Germline CDR1 reads SGDLS; CDR2 reads YYNGEE. The CDR3 loop spans 14 amino acids. The ends were cut back, 0 bases at V and 4 bases at J, with 8 bases in the middle. The CDR3 nucleotides read TGTGCCAGCAGCGTAGTACAGGGTTACAATGAGCAGTTCTTC. Protein: CASSVVQGYNEQFF.